This is a list of T cell receptor beta chains from one sample in a study of T cells after posttransplantation cyclophosphamide. The protocol was immunoSEQ multiplex PCR, while the TCRdb copy is restricted to in-frame clones and leaves out a portion. The sample holds about 43,000 clones, around 91% seen once. Sample: PBMCs, taken 62 days after allogeneic stem cell transplant with posttransplant cyclophosphamide. The receptors come from a male patient aged 55 to 70 who received an allogeneic stem cell transplant from a related donor and was CMV-positive. These T cells may partly come from the graft donor. CDR3s include the opening cysteine and the closing phenylalanine or tryptophan. The D gene is left open where the match is weak. Rows may omit the clone size; those that give it use once, few, many or a size class.

V	D	J	size	CDR3	DNA
TRBV6-6	TRBD1	TRBJ1-2	NA	CASSSPGQHYGYTF	TGTGCCAGCAGTTCCCCGGGACAGCACTATGGCTACACCTTC
TRBV2	TRBD1	TRBJ1-1	NA	CASSVPRAGQSNTEAFF	TGTGCCAGCAGTGTACCGCGTGCGGGACAGTCGAACACTGAAGCTTTCTTT
TRBV7-9	NA	TRBJ2-2	NA	CASSLVFGPGELFF	TGTGCCAGCAGCTTAGTTTTTGGGCCCGGGGAGCTGTTTTTT
TRBV5-1	NA	TRBJ2-1	NA	CASNGGYNEQFF	TGCGCCAGCAACGGAGGGTACAATGAGCAGTTCTTC
TRBV9	NA	TRBJ1-5	NA	CASGVDGGGEGNQPQHF	TGTGCCAGCGGCGTAGACGGGGGGGGTGAGGGCAATCAGCCCCAGCATTTT
TRBV5-1	NA	TRBJ1-3	NA	CASSLSPPGLQGNTIYF	TGCGCCAGCAGCTTGTCTCCCCCAGGGTTGCAAGGAAACACCATATATTTT
TRBV6-5	TRBD1	TRBJ1-2	NA	CASSYSPQTGDGYTF	TGTGCCAGCAGTTACTCCCCCCAGACAGGGGATGGCTACACCTTC
TRBV19	NA	TRBJ1-4	NA	CASKESLSSEKLFF	TGTGCCAGTAAAGAGTCTCTCTCGAGTGAAAAACTGTTTTTT
TRBV5-1	TRBD1	TRBJ2-2	NA	CASETGQLSTGELFF	TGCGCCAGCGAGACAGGGCAGTTATCCACCGGGGAGCTGTTTTTT
TRBV30	TRBD1	TRBJ2-2	NA	CARHRGQGNTGELFF	TGTGCCCGCCACCGGGGACAGGGGAACACCGGGGAGCTGTTTTTT
TRBV6-6	TRBD1	TRBJ1-1	few	CASNRDRDTEAFF	TGTGCCAGCAACCGGGACAGGGACACTGAAGCTTTCTTT
TRBV4-1	TRBD1	TRBJ1-1	few	CASSQDSRGTEAFF	TGCGCCAGCAGCCAAGATTCCAGGGGGACTGAAGCTTTCTTT
TRBV11-2	NA	TRBJ1-3	few	CASSLVLSSGNTIYF	TGTGCCAGCAGCCTCGTCCTGAGCTCTGGAAACACCATATATTTT
TRBV7-9	NA	TRBJ2-3	NA	CASSLPATRPTDTQYF	TGTGCCAGCAGCTTGCCAGCGACCCGGCCCACAGATACGCAGTATTTT
TRBV11-2	NA	TRBJ2-2	NA	CASSLDLRPRPYTGELFF	TGTGCCAGCAGCTTAGATCTCCGGCCGAGGCCCTACACCGGGGAGCTGTTTTTT
TRBV5-1	TRBD2	TRBJ2-5	NA	CASSRGEGETQYF	TGCGCCAGCAGTCGCGGGGAGGGGGAGACCCAGTACTTC
TRBV6-1	NA	TRBJ1-2	NA	CASSPDNYGYTF	TGTGCCAGCAGTCCAGATAACTATGGCTACACCTTC
TRBV5-4	TRBD2	TRBJ2-3	NA	CASSLGAGGPSTDTQYF	TGTGCCAGCAGCTTGGGGGCGGGGGGCCCGAGCACAGATACGCAGTATTTT
TRBV5-4	NA	TRBJ2-7	NA	CASSLVPGGAYEQYF	TGTGCCAGCAGCTTGGTGCCAGGCGGGGCCTACGAGCAGTACTTC
TRBV2	NA	TRBJ1-4	once	CASSFLNEKLFF	TGTGCCAGCAGTTTCCTTAATGAAAAACTGTTTTTT
TRBV5-1	NA	TRBJ2-2	NA	CASTYGLTGDIGELFF	TGCGCCAGCACCTATGGGTTGACGGGGGATATCGGGGAGCTGTTTTTT
TRBV10-2	TRBD1	TRBJ1-1	once	CASSEWGQVGTEAFF	TGCGCCAGCAGTGAGTGGGGACAGGTGGGCACTGAAGCTTTCTTT
TRBV2	NA	TRBJ2-6	NA	CASREYSGANVLTF	TGTGCCAGCAGAGAGTACTCTGGGGCCAACGTCCTGACTTTC
TRBV5-4	TRBD1	TRBJ1-2	NA	CASSLRDRALVYGYTF	TGTGCCAGCAGCCTTCGGGACAGGGCCCTTGTCTATGGCTACACCTTC
TRBV27	TRBD2	TRBJ2-7	NA	CASSLSAGREQYF	TGTGCCAGCAGTTTGTCAGCCGGGAGGGAGCAGTACTTC
TRBV5-6	NA	TRBJ2-7	NA	CASRLQGLGYEQYF	TGTGCCAGCAGACTACAGGGTTTAGGGTACGAGCAGTACTTC
TRBV20-1	NA	TRBJ1-2	NA	CSAYSGYGYTF	TGCAGTGCTTACTCCGGGTATGGCTACACCTTC
TRBV18	NA	TRBJ2-4	NA	CASSPGGNIQYF	TGTGCCAGCTCACCTGGGGGGAACATTCAGTACTTC
TRBV4-1	TRBD1	TRBJ2-7	NA	CASSQVGTGTGEQYF	TGCGCCAGCAGCCAAGTCGGGACAGGGACGGGCGAGCAGTACTTC
TRBV18	TRBD1	TRBJ1-3	NA	CASSPPFDRGSGNTIYF	TGTGCCAGCTCACCACCTTTCGACAGGGGTAGTGGAAACACCATATATTTT